The clone carrying this T cell receptor (beta chain) was found many times. Its specificity is not known. Researchers used two-round multiplex PCR to amplify TCR beta CDR3 starting from genomic DNA. First-round PCR used primers specific to each TRBV and TRBJ gene. MiXCR, applied by TCRdb to the multiplex PCR reads, yields one record per CDR3 protein. Among under 20,000 distinct CDR3 sequences listed, about three fifths were seen once. The data were obtained in a study of prognosis after radiotherapy for stage I lung cancer. Study results and caveats: A difference in TRBV and TRBJ gene usage was reportedly seen between patients with and without metastases.

This CDR3 comprises 15 residues. Germline assignment: CDR1 SGHAT and CDR2 FQDESV (reference sequence). Unmatched junction bases numbered 10, after V lost 4 bases and J lost 5 bases. This sample comprised PBMCs, obtained before or after stereotactic body radiation therapy (not recorded which). The source of this sequence is a donor over 45 with non-small cell lung cancer. V and J are TRBV11-1 and TRBJ2-5, with TRBD2 matching 7 bases. The CDR3 loop reads CASSSREGIGETQYF. The CDR3 DNA is TGTGCCAGCAGCTCCAGGGAGGGGATAGGGGAGACCCAGTACTTC.